These 23 T cell receptor beta chains originate from one sample sequenced in a study of blood T cell repertoires in COVID-19. Here immunoSEQ multiplex PCR was the method, and the copy in TCRdb shows in-frame clones only, minus some. The table lists roughly 300,000 clones, 75% to 95% of them singletons, with about 6.8% in the top ten. Sample: peripheral blood. These receptors were obtained from a woman in her 30s with COVID-19, enrolled during active disease.

The CDR3 here is CASSEAGLAGSNEQFF. The CDR3, as DNA: TGTGCCAGCAGTGAAGCGGGACTAGCGGGATCAAATGAGCAGTTCTTC. The chain carries TRBV2 and TRBJ2-1; TRBD2 aligns across 13 bases. From germline, CDR1 is SNHLY and CDR2 FYNNEI. V dropped 0 bases and J dropped 7; count of bases not matched to a gene: 3. The CDR3 contains 16 residues.

CDR3 amino acids: CASSFDRGSEKLFF. The CDR3 DNA sequence: TGCGCCAGCAGCTTCGACAGGGGCAGCGAAAAACTGTTTTTT. V usage is TRBV5-1 and J usage is TRBJ1-4, with 8 bases identical to TRBD1. This CDR3 has 14 amino acids. Trimming took 2 bases from V and 8 from J; bases not matched to a gene: 5. Germline V gene lookup returns CDR1 SGHRS and CDR2 YFSETQ.

J is TRBJ2-7 and V is TRBV28; 12 nucleotides line up with TRBD2. With 4 bases clipped from V and 7 bases from J, the junction kept 11 bases outside the gene matches. CDR1 and CDR2 from the germline V gene are MDHEN and SYDVKM. The CDR3 contains 16 residues. CDR3 nucleotides: TGTGCCAGCAGTTCGGGGGGAGCTAGCGGGAGGGAAGAGCAGTACTTC. It encodes CASSSGGASGREEQYF.

The rearrangement uses TRBV4-3 and TRBJ2-7, with 7 bases lining up with TRBD1. Germline V gives CDR1 LGHNA, CDR2 YSLEER. The CDR3 spans 16 residues. V trimming: 4 bases; J trimming: 0 bases; junction bases outside the gene matches: 9. CDR3 in DNA: TGCGCCAGCAGCCGGACGGCCGGGACAGCCTCCTACGAGCAGTACTTC. Encoded protein: CASSRTAGTASYEQYF.

This chain uses TRBV30 with TRBJ2-7; a weak D match, TRBD2 (6 bases). The V and J ends lost 2 bases and 2 bases respectively, with 10 bases between them. Germline lookup yields CDR1 GTSNPN and CDR2 SVGIG (reference sequence). The CDR3 has 13 amino acids. The CDR3 nucleotides are TGTGCCTGGAGTATGGAGGGACCCTACGAGCAGTACTTC. This gives the protein CAWSMEGPYEQYF.

J is TRBJ1-3 and V is TRBV18, with unresolved D. The germline gives CDR1 KGHSH, CDR2 LQKENI. The length of the CDR3 is 16 residues. V was trimmed by 6 bases and J by 0 bases, leaving 15 bases between them. CDR3 amino acids: CASSPIEGSSGNTIYF. DNA of the CDR3: TGTGCCAGCTCCCCGATCGAGGGAAGCTCTGGAAACACCATATATTTT.

Comment on this clone: Compared with germline, one end of the junction differs, possibly owing to a read error. The chain links TRBV4-1 to TRBJ1-5; D is unresolved. This CDR3 region has 13 residues. CDR1 MGHRA and CDR2 YSYEKL come from the germline V gene. CDR3 residues: CASSQTSYQPQHF. The CDR3 coding sequence is TGCGCCAGCAGCCAGACTAGCTATCAGCCCCAGCATTTT.

V is TRBV10-2 and J is TRBJ2-7; D not resolved. The CDR3 contains 15 residues. V was trimmed by 0 bases and J by 0 bases, leaving 9 bases between them. Per germline, CDR1 WSHSY and CDR2 SAAADI. Here the CDR3 DNA reads TGCGCCAGCAGTGAGTCGACTCAGAGCTCCTACGAGCAGTACTTC. The encoded protein is CASSESTQSSYEQYF.

The gene calls are TRBV6-7 and TRBJ2-7; 7 bases align to TRBD2. TRBV6-7 is known as an ORF, though its function is uncertain. The V segment lost 7 bases and the J segment 5 bases; nucleotides outside the gene matches: 5. This CDR3 comprises 12 residues. This chain's CDR3 is CASMRERHEQYF. The CDR3, as DNA: TGTGCCAGCATGCGGGAGCGCCACGAGCAGTACTTC.

J is TRBJ1-2 and V is TRBV2; weak D call: TRBD1 (6 bases). Between the trimmed V and J ends, which lost 6 bases and 2 bases, there was a span of 13 bases. The CDR3 runs 14 residues. CDR1 is SNHLY and CDR2 is FYNNEI in the germline V gene. In nucleotides, the CDR3 is TGTGCCAGCAGGCCGACAACAGGGAACTATGGCTACACCTTC. Its protein product is CASRPTTGNYGYTF. The full variable domain, in which reference TRBV2 and TRBJ1-2 provide the parts outside the CDR3, is EPEVTQTPSHQVTQMGQEVILRCVPISNHLYFYWYRQILGQKVEFLVSFYNNEISEKSEIFDDQFSVERPDGSNFTLKIRSTKLEDSAMYFCASRPTTGNYGYTFGSGTRLTVV.

The chain couples TRBV28 to TRBJ1-5; D is perhaps TRBD1 (6 bases). Between the trimmed V and J ends, which lost 8 bases and 3 bases, there was a span of 11 bases. Germline V gene data show CDR1 as MDHEN and CDR2 as SYDVKM. The length of the CDR3 is 13 residues. The DNA of the CDR3 is TGTGCCAGCCGACAGGACCACAATCAGCCCCAGCATTTT. Translation: CASRQDHNQPQHF.

V and J are TRBV30 and TRBJ2-3; 10 bases agree with TRBD2. Germline lookup yields CDR1 GTSNPN and CDR2 SVGIG (reference sequence). V lost 0 bases and J lost 3; bases outside the gene matches: 0. The CDR3 totals 14 residues. The CDR3 DNA is TGTGCCTGGAGTGTGACTAGCGGGACAGATACGCAGTATTTT. Translated, it gives CAWSVTSGTDTQYF.

In DNA, the CDR3 is TGCGCCAGCAGTGGGGCAGGCCAAGAGACCCAGTACTTC. It codes for CASSGAGQETQYF. The rearrangement uses TRBV10-2 and TRBJ2-5; D gene ambiguous. CDR1 WSHSY and CDR2 SAAADI come from the germline V gene. The V end was cut by 4 bases, the J end by 1 base, with 7 bases between. This CDR3 spans 13 amino acids.

V usage is TRBV28 and J usage is TRBJ2-7; 11 positions agree with TRBD1. Per the germline V gene, CDR1 is MDHEN and CDR2 is SYDVKM. The CDR3 totals 15 residues. The ends lost 2 bases at V and 7 bases at J; junction bases unmatched: 7. CDR3: CASSLGGTGGREQYF. In nucleotides, the CDR3 is TGTGCCAGCAGTTTAGGCGGGACAGGGGGAAGGGAGCAGTACTTC. Using reference TRBV28 and TRBJ2-7 for the parts outside the CDR3, the full variable domain is DVKVTQSSRYLVKRTGEKVFLECVQDMDHENMFWYRQDPGLGLRLIYFSYDVKMKEKGDIPEGYSVSREKKERFSLILESASTNQTSMYLCASSLGGTGGREQYFGPGTRLTVT.

Notes on this clone: One end of the junction varies from germline; a read error may be responsible. V usage is TRBV7-7 and J usage is TRBJ1-2; tentative D call: TRBD1 (5 bases). From germline, CDR1 is SSHAT and CDR2 FNYEAQ (reference sequence). The length of the CDR3 is 18 residues. The CDR3 nucleotides read TGTGCTAGCAGCTTGCAAACCTCCCGACAGACCCGGTACTATGGCTACACCTTC. This translates into CASSLQTSRQTRYYGYTF. The whole variable domain, filled in from reference TRBV7-7 and TRBJ1-2, reads GAGVSQSPRYKVTKRGQDVTLRCDPISSHATLYWYQQALGQGPEFLTYFNYEAQPDKSGLPSDRFSAERPEGSISTLTIQRTEQRDSAMYRCASSLQTSRQTRYYGYTFGSGTRLTVV.

Only one count was recorded for this clone. The genes are TRBV7-9 and TRBJ1-3; 7 bases line up with TRBD1. Germline V gene lookup returns CDR1 SEHNR and CDR2 FQNEAQ (reference sequence). V dropped 5 bases and J dropped 2; count of bases not matched to a gene: 9. The CDR3 is 16 residues long. CDR3 in amino acids: CASSHTLTGTGNTIYF. CDR3 in DNA: TGTGCCAGCAGCCACACCCTGACAGGGACTGGAAACACCATATATTTT.

The V and J genes are TRBV10-3 and TRBJ1-2, with D maybe TRBD1 (5 bases). The V gene's germline CDR1 is ENHRY and CDR2 SYGVKD. Deletions cut 0 bases from V and 6 bases from J, with 11 bases between. CDR3 size: 14 residues. The CDR3 loop reads CAISESSAGNGYTF. The CDR3, as DNA: TGTGCCATCAGTGAGTCGTCGGCAGGGAATGGCTACACCTTC.

Only one count was recorded for this clone. This chain uses TRBV2 with TRBJ1-5, with 10 bases lining up with TRBD1. CDR1 is SNHLY and CDR2 is FYNNEI in the germline V gene. The CDR3 consists of 15 residues. Germline trimming cut 4 bases from V and 6 bases from J; bases unmatched to any gene: 6. In DNA form, the CDR3 reads TGTGCCAGCAGTGCTGACAGGGGGCTCGTTCAGCCCCAGCATTTT. Translating it yields CASSADRGLVQPQHF.

The gene calls are TRBV28 and TRBJ2-2; 7 bases fit TRBD1. The CDR3 consists of 15 residues. Looked up from germline, CDR1 is MDHEN and CDR2 is SYDVKM. With 3 bases clipped from V and 3 bases from J, the junction kept 4 bases outside the gene matches. CDR3 bases: TGTGCCAGCAGTTTTTACAGGGGTGACACCGGGGAGCTGTTTTTT. Translated: CASSFYRGDTGELFF.

CDR3 region: CASSQDGSAGQNEQYF. CDR3 DNA: TGTGCCAGCAGCCAAGATGGTTCTGCTGGACAAAACGAGCAGTACTTC. V and J are TRBV4-2 and TRBJ2-7; TRBD1 is a possible D gene (5 bases). The CDR3 loop spans 16 amino acids. V gave up 0 bases and J gave up 5 bases, with 17 bases separating them. CDR1 and CDR2 from the germline V gene are LGHNA and YNFKEQ.

This chain connects TRBV5-1 to TRBJ2-7; D is undetermined. V shed 4 bases and J shed 0 bases, with 11 bases lying between them. There are 14 residues in the CDR3. CDR1 and CDR2 from the germline V gene are SGHRS and YFSETQ. The DNA for the CDR3 is TGCGCCAGCAGCGGCGACTCTTACTCCTACGAGCAGTACTTC. Residues: CASSGDSYSYEQYF.

This chain joins TRBV5-6 and TRBJ2-7; 8 bases match TRBD2. Per the germline V gene, CDR1 is SGHDT and CDR2 is YYEEEE. The length of the CDR3 is 15 residues. With 5 bases clipped from V and 2 bases from J, the junction kept 9 bases outside the gene matches. The CDR3 DNA follows: TGTGCCAGCAGGGGTAAGGGACTAGGAGCCTACGAGCAGTACTTC. Protein: CASRGKGLGAYEQYF.

This sequence joins TRBV5-1 and TRBJ2-2; TRBD1 aligns across 7 bases. This CDR3 has 17 residues. The V gene's germline CDR1 is SGHRS and CDR2 YFSETQ. The ends lost 0 bases at V and 5 bases at J; junction bases unmatched: 10. Here the CDR3 DNA reads TGCGCCAGCAGCTTGGCCGTAACAGGGGTAGGGACCGGGGAGCTGTTTTTT. Translation gives CASSLAVTGVGTGELFF.